This TCR beta chain was documented in a study of cytomegalovirus exposure and HLA in healthy donors (TCRdb year 2017). Study-wide context: According to a later analysis, the 120 validation repertoires were produced on the same platform as the 666 repertoires of the first cohort. To predict cytomegalovirus infection status, the study combined high-throughput TCR immunosequencing, statistical association of individual TCRs with disease status, and machine learning. In addition to the first cohort of 666 subjects, a separate validation cohort of 130 or so different subjects was used. The aim of the study was to test whether cataloging public T cell receptors could identify signatures of past pathogen exposure.

With respect to this clone: No cognate antigen has been identified for it. No clone much larger than this one lies a single base away; base qualities are absent.

The donors belonged to the validation cohort of over a hundred subjects, which was separate from the approximately 700-subject first cohort. Library generation was performed with the immunoSEQ multiplex PCR assay. Turning to the authors' computational methods: A statistical classification framework was built for diagnosing cytomegalovirus status from the catalog of TCR beta chain sequences. In TCRdb, the immuneACCESS table is reduced to in-frame sequences with V and J assigned. These tables do not hold every clone; where another copy was compared, an unresolved V gene accounts for under half, and the others remain unexplained. The D gene and trimming were derived from the DNA, and the V and J assignments and clone size from that table. The sample records around 60,000 clones, around 96% of which are singletons. The top ten clones comprise roughly 1.2% of the sample. The germline V gene encodes CDR1 GTSNPN and CDR2 SVGIG (reference sequence). The CDR3 contains 13 residues, cysteine and phenylalanine counted. The sequence is cut down to CDR3 DNA, 39 bases in frame from base 1. V gives up 2 bases and J gives up 3 bases, and the segment between their germline ends measures 10 bases.

General findings and caveats noted by the study authors: While some public TCRs were present in many individuals, most TCR sequences turned up only very rarely across donors. A later analysis lacked HLA typing for the validation cohort, so it scored co-occurrence in that cohort across all 110 or so repertoires. In both the original and validation cohorts, the classifier was reported to diagnose cytomegalovirus status with high specificity and sensitivity. The study gave a list of 150 to 200 TCR beta chains associated with cytomegalovirus. In vitro tests confirmed that a few of the cytomegalovirus-associated TCR beta chains recognize cytomegalovirus antigens. It was suggested by the authors that the approach could potentially be generalized to other disease states and immunological phenotypes. In a later analysis, TCRs clustered in the first cohort were found to also tend to co-occur in the roughly 130 validation repertoires, with 94% of cluster scores above 0.

The V gene is TRBV30 and the J gene is TRBJ1-1, and perhaps TRBD1 as D gene, on 5 matching bases. The sequenced sample consisted of PBMCs. This TCR derives from a woman in her late teens or twenties in good health and CMV-seronegative. The DNA sequence is TGTGCCTGGAGTTGGGGGAGGGACACTGAAGCTTTCTTT. Protein translation: CAWSWGRDTEAFF. With the rest looked up from the reference TRBV30 and TRBJ1-1 genes rather than sequenced, the full variable domain is SQTIHQWPATLVQPVGSPLSLECTVEGTSNPNLYWYRQAAGRGLQLLFYSVGIGQISSEVPQNLSASRPQDRQFILSSKKLLLSDSGFYLCAWSWGRDTEAFFGQGTRLTVV.